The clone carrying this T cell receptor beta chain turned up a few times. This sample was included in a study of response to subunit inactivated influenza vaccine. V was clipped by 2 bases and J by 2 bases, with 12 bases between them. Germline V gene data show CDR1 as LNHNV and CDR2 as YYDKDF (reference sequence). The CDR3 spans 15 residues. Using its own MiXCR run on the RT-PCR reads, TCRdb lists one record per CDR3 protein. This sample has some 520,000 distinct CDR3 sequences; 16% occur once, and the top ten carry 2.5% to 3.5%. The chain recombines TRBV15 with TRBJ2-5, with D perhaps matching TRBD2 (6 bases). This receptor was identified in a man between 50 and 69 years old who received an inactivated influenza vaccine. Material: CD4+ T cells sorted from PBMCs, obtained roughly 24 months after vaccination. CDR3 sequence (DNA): TGTGCCACCAGCAGATACCAGACTAGTCAAGAGACCCAGTACTTC. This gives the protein CATSRYQTSQETQYF. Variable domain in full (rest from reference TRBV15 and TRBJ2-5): DAMVIQNPRYQVTQFGKPVTLSCSQTLNHNVMYWYQQKSSQAPKLLFHYYDKDFNNEADTPDNFQSRRPNTSFCFLDIRSPGLGDTAMYLCATSRYQTSQETQYFGPGTRLLVL.